These 32 T cell receptor beta chains came from one sample sequenced in a study of cytomegalovirus exposure and HLA in healthy donors. Both 60 Vbeta primers and 13 Jbeta primers went into the PCR. Method: immunoSEQ multiplex PCR; TCRdb's copy keeps in-frame clones and lacks some. The data contain 55,000 to 65,000 clones, more than 65% of them singletons. Sequencing input: PBMCs. All receptors come from a woman in her twenties or thirties in good health and CMV-seronegative.

The chain is built from TRBV28 and TRBJ2-5; 11 bases are shared with TRBD1. V was clipped by 4 bases and J by 4 bases; unmatched bases: 5. Germline assignment: CDR1 MDHEN and CDR2 SYDVKM. This CDR3 comprises 15 residues. In DNA, the CDR3 is TGTGCCAGCAGTTCGGCCGGGACAGGGGGAGAGACCCAGTACTTC. This sequence encodes CASSSAGTGGETQYF.

This clone has only a few counts. The chain is built from TRBV30 and TRBJ1-4; 7 bases line up with TRBD1. CDR3 size: 15 residues. Per the germline V gene, CDR1 is GTSNPN and CDR2 is SVGIG (reference sequence). The V gene end was trimmed by 1 base and the J gene end by 4 bases; junction bases not matched to a gene: 6. CDR3: CAWSALQGSNEKLFF. In DNA, the CDR3 is TGTGCCTGGAGTGCATTACAGGGGAGTAATGAAAAACTGTTTTTT.

V gene TRBV25-1 combines with J gene TRBJ2-5; D might be TRBD2 (5 bases). The CDR3 contains 12 residues. Germline CDR1 MGHDK, CDR2 SYGVNS. V was trimmed by 7 bases and J by 0 bases, leaving 6 bases between them. CDR3: CASMDYQETQYF. CDR3 DNA sequence: TGTGCCAGCATGGACTACCAAGAGACCCAGTACTTC.

Here the CDR3 DNA reads TGTGCCAGCAGTTTAAGGACTCAGGACACTGAAGCTTTCTTT. Amino acid sequence: CASSLRTQDTEAFF. This rearrangement joins TRBV6-5 to TRBJ1-1; D is ambiguous. Trimming took 4 bases from V and 3 from J, leaving 12 bases between them. CDR1 is MNHEY, CDR2 SVGAGI, per germline. The CDR3 covers 14 residues.

The rearrangement links TRBV9 to TRBJ1-5, with 7 bases matching TRBD1. V was clipped by 4 bases and J by 4 bases; unmatched bases: 8. The CDR3 sequence is 15 residues long. Germline V gene lookup returns CDR1 SGDLS and CDR2 YYNGEE. The CDR3 coding sequence is TGTGCCAGCAGCACGTCCCGGGACAGTAATCAGCCCCAGCATTTT. Translated: CASSTSRDSNQPQHF.

The chain employs TRBV11-2 and TRBJ1-1; tentative D call: TRBD1 (5 bases). Looked up from germline, CDR1 is SGHAT and CDR2 is FQNNGV. V gave up 4 bases and J gave up 4 bases, with 7 bases separating them. The CDR3 runs 12 residues. CDR3 residues: CASSWGGTEAFF. The CDR3 DNA reads TGTGCCAGCAGCTGGGGCGGCACTGAAGCTTTCTTT.

This chain connects TRBV27 to TRBJ1-2; 10 nucleotides agree with TRBD1. The germline V gene encodes CDR1 MNHEY and CDR2 SMNVEV (reference sequence). The CDR3 runs to 15 residues. Trimming cost V 5 bases and J 3 bases; bases outside gene matches: 6. The CDR3 DNA reads as TGTGCCAGCAGTCCGGCGGGGACAGGGGACTATGGCTACACCTTC. Translating gives CASSPAGTGDYGYTF.

This clone has more than one count but fewer than ten. This chain joins TRBV10-3 and TRBJ1-5; 10 bases are shared with TRBD1. Germline V lookup: CDR1 ENHRY, CDR2 SYGVKD. The ends lost 2 bases at V and 4 bases at J; junction bases unmatched: 5. This CDR3 is 16 amino acids long. The CDR3 region is CAISEGDRGVNQPQHF. The DNA for the CDR3 is TGTGCCATCAGTGAGGGGGACAGGGGAGTAAATCAGCCCCAGCATTTT.

V gene TRBV27 combines with J gene TRBJ2-1; D perhaps matches TRBD1 (5 bases). V gave up 6 bases and J gave up 12 bases, with 18 bases separating them. The CDR3 loop spans 13 amino acids. Germline-derived CDR1 and CDR2 are MNHEY and SMNVEV (reference sequence). CDR3 protein: CASSPLQGSWQFF. The CDR3 nucleotides are TGTGCCAGCAGCCCCCTCCAGGGATCGTGGCAGTTCTTC.

This clone was seen once. The chain has TRBV10-3 and TRBJ1-2, with no clear D. The germline V gene has CDR1 ENHRY and CDR2 SYGVKD. V lost 6 bases to trimming and J lost 4 bases, with 9 bases between them. CDR3 size: 12 residues. This chain's CDR3 is CAIRREGYGYTF. The CDR3 region has the DNA TGTGCCATCAGGAGGGAGGGCTATGGCTACACCTTC.

The V call is TRBV6-5, the J call TRBJ1-1; 7 bases line up with TRBD1. Losses at the gene ends were 0 bases for V and 5 bases for J; bases not matched to a gene: 9. The germline gives CDR1 MNHEY, CDR2 SVGAGI. The CDR3 is 16 residues long. As DNA, the CDR3 is TGTGCCAGCAGTTACTCGATTGGGCAGGGGGGAACTGAAGCTTTCTTT. Amino acid sequence: CASSYSIGQGGTEAFF.

The chain is built from TRBV18 and TRBJ2-1; TRBD2 agrees at 15 bases. The V segment lost 5 bases and the J segment 9 bases; nucleotides outside the gene matches: 2. Germline V gene data show CDR1 as KGHSH and CDR2 as LQKENI. CDR3 length equals 14 residues. CDR3 region: CASSTGLAGGEQFF. The CDR3 nucleotides read TGTGCCAGCTCAACGGGACTAGCGGGAGGTGAGCAGTTCTTC.

This clone appeared a single time. The chain employs TRBV9 and TRBJ1-5; TRBD1 aligns across 7 bases. The CDR3 has 14 residues. In germline, CDR1 is SGDLS, CDR2 YYNGEE. J gave up 4 bases and V 3 bases, and 4 bases lay outside the gene matches. The CDR3 nucleotides read TGTGCCAGCAGCGCAGGGACAGAAAATCAGCCCCAGCATTTT. This codes for CASSAGTENQPQHF.

This chain connects TRBV10-3 to TRBJ1-2; a possible D gene is TRBD1 (6 bases). The CDR3 spans 14 residues. Germline V gene lookup returns CDR1 ENHRY and CDR2 SYGVKD. Deletions cut 2 bases from V and 7 bases from J, with 14 bases between. The CDR3 reads CAISEEQGSVGYTF. CDR3 sequence (DNA): TGTGCCATCAGTGAGGAACAGGGCTCTGTTGGCTACACCTTC.

This clone appeared a few times. V is TRBV10-3 and J is TRBJ1-1, with 9 nucleotides matching TRBD1. CDR3 length equals 19 residues. In germline, CDR1 is ENHRY, CDR2 SYGVKD. Trimming took 5 bases from V and 0 from J; bases not matched to a gene: 16. CDR3 in DNA: TGTGCCATCAGTTCAGCACCTATAGGGACAGGGCACATGAACACTGAAGCTTTCTTT. It codes for CAISSAPIGTGHMNTEAFF.

The chain uses TRBV6-1 and TRBJ1-2; D possibly corresponds to TRBD1 (6 bases). Germline CDR1 MNHNS, CDR2 SASEGT. V was clipped by 6 bases and J by 1 base, with 15 bases between them. The length of the CDR3 is 15 residues. CDR3 loop: CASSRRDILNYGYTF. DNA for the CDR3: TGTGCCAGCAGCCGCCGGGACATCCTTAACTATGGCTACACCTTC.

In this sample, this clone turned up a few times. The rearrangement joins TRBV19 to TRBJ1-5, with 9 nucleotides matching TRBD1. With 5 bases clipped from V and 7 bases from J, the junction kept 12 bases outside the gene matches. Germline V gene lookup returns CDR1 LNHDA and CDR2 SQIVND (reference sequence). The length of the CDR3 is 16 residues. This CDR3 is CASSVSTGGAGQPQHF. The CDR3 DNA follows: TGTGCCAGTAGTGTCTCCACAGGGGGCGCAGGGCAGCCCCAGCATTTT.

The chain carries TRBV7-9 and TRBJ1-1, with no clear D. This CDR3 contains 14 residues. Trimming cost V 2 bases and J 1 base, with 8 bases left between them. The V gene's germline CDR1 is SEHNR and CDR2 FQNEAQ (reference sequence). CDR3 protein: CASSLPLRNTEAFF. The CDR3 DNA reads as TGTGCCAGCAGCTTACCCCTCCGGAACACTGAAGCTTTCTTT.

The chain links TRBV30 to TRBJ2-5, with 9 positions matching TRBD1. V trimming: 2 bases; J trimming: 4 bases; junction bases outside the gene matches: 11. The V gene's germline CDR1 is GTSNPN and CDR2 SVGIG (reference sequence). The CDR3 is 16 amino acids. For the CDR3, the DNA is TGTGCCTGGAGTTACTCCACAGGGGGCAAGCGAGAGACCCAGTACTTC. Protein: CAWSYSTGGKRETQYF.

The V call is TRBV5-5, the J call TRBJ1-2; TRBD1 aligns across 8 bases. CDR1 and CDR2 (germline): SGHKS, YYEKEE (reference sequence). The V segment lost 0 bases and the J segment 5 bases; nucleotides outside the gene matches: 6. CDR3 length equals 15 residues. CDR3 coding DNA: TGTGCCAGCAGCTTGGCCCCAGGGGGCGCGTATGGCTACACCTTC. Amino acids: CASSLAPGGAYGYTF. Full variable domain (remainder filled in from reference TRBV5-5 and TRBJ1-2): DAGVTQSPTHLIKTRGQQVTLRCSPISGHKSVSWYQQVLGQGPQFIFQYYEKEERGRGNFPDRFSARQFPNYSSELNVNALLLGDSALYLCASSLAPGGAYGYTFGSGTRLTVV.

This rearrangement joins TRBV4-1 to TRBJ1-3; D remains unclear. Germline lookup yields CDR1 MGHRA and CDR2 YSYEKL. The CDR3 runs to 14 residues. Trimming removed 0 bases at V and 2 bases at J, with 5 bases between. CDR3 amino acids: CASSQDLTGNTIYF. The CDR3 bases are TGCGCCAGCAGCCAAGATCTTACTGGAAACACCATATATTTT.

The chain employs TRBV5-1 and TRBJ1-2; 8 bases align to TRBD1. This CDR3 is 15 amino acids long. CDR1 is SGHRS and CDR2 is YFSETQ in the germline V gene. J was trimmed by 3 bases and V by 0 bases; bases with no gene match: 4. CDR3 in amino acids: CASSLGGTGDYGYTF. The DNA of the CDR3 is TGCGCCAGCAGCTTGGGTGGGACAGGAGACTATGGCTACACCTTC.

V gene TRBV27 combines with J gene TRBJ2-3, with 10 bases lining up with TRBD2. The junction had 15 bases not matched to a gene; V was cut back by 5 bases and J by 4 bases. The CDR3 sequence is 18 residues long. Germline loops: CDR1 MNHEY, CDR2 SMNVEV (reference sequence). CDR3 residues: CASSPRLAGGRSADTQYF. DNA of the CDR3: TGTGCCAGCAGTCCCCGACTAGCGGGCGGACGTAGCGCAGATACGCAGTATTTT.

The chain is built from TRBV19 and TRBJ2-1; no clear D. CDR3 size: 12 residues. Germline V lookup: CDR1 LNHDA, CDR2 SQIVND (reference sequence). V was shortened by 6 bases and J by 2 bases, with 5 bases between the two germline ends. The CDR3 reads CASSPAYNEQFF. The CDR3 DNA reads TGTGCCAGTAGCCCGGCCTACAATGAGCAGTTCTTC.

This clone was observed a few times. The genes are TRBV2 and TRBJ2-1; TRBD1 matches at 8 bases. Germline assignment: CDR1 SNHLY and CDR2 FYNNEI. J lost 9 bases, V lost 5 bases, and 15 bases had no gene match. The CDR3 has 16 residues. In nucleotides, the CDR3 is TGTGCCAGCAGTTATACCGGGACAGGACTCGGGGGTGAGCAGTTCTTC. It translates to CASSYTGTGLGGEQFF.

V and J are TRBV9 and TRBJ1-2; D is perhaps TRBD1 (5 bases). The germline gives CDR1 SGDLS, CDR2 YYNGEE. Trimming took off 4 bases at V and 5 bases at J, with 15 bases between the two ends. The CDR3 sequence is 14 residues long. The chain's CDR3 is CASSPLGGGYGYTF. The CDR3 DNA reads as TGTGCCAGCAGCCCCCTGGGGGGTGGGTATGGCTACACCTTC.

The rearrangement links TRBV7-3 to TRBJ2-1, with TRBD2 matching 10 bases. V dropped 4 bases and J dropped 5; count of bases not matched to a gene: 5. The CDR3 is 15 residues long. Germline-derived CDR1 and CDR2 are SGHTA and FQGTGA. The CDR3 loop reads CASSSVAGGNNEQFF. DNA of the CDR3: TGTGCCAGCAGCTCAGTAGCGGGAGGTAACAATGAGCAGTTCTTC.

The chain links TRBV5-3 to TRBJ2-3; 9 bases are a match to TRBD2. TRBV5-3 is reported as an ORF; its role is uncertain. CDR3 length: 15 residues. J lost 4 bases, V lost 0 bases, and 3 bases had no gene match. Written as DNA, the CDR3 is TGTGCCAGAAGCTTGGGGCGGGGGGGCCCAGATACGCAGTATTTT. Protein: CARSLGRGGPDTQYF.

This rearrangement joins TRBV7-2 to TRBJ1-2; D not resolved. The CDR3 is 14 residues long. Trimming took 5 bases from V and 2 from J, leaving 12 bases between them. Germline loops: CDR1 SGHTA, CDR2 FQGNSA. CDR3: CASSIDPGNYGYTF. Written as DNA, the CDR3 is TGTGCCAGCAGCATAGACCCGGGGAACTATGGCTACACCTTC.

J is TRBJ2-5 and V is TRBV9; weak D call: TRBD2 (6 bases). Germline loops: CDR1 SGDLS, CDR2 YYNGEE. With 0 bases removed from V and 5 bases from J, the gap between germline ends came to 11 bases. The CDR3 loop spans 14 amino acids. The DNA of the CDR3 is TGTGCCAGCAGCGTAGATGGAGGGTTGGAGACCCAGTACTTC. It yields the protein CASSVDGGLETQYF. Using reference TRBV9 and TRBJ2-5 for the parts outside the CDR3, the full variable domain is DSGVTQTPKHLITATGQRVTLRCSPRSGDLSVYWYQQSLDQGLQFLIQYYNGEERAKGNILERFSAQQFPDLHSELNLSSLELGDSALYFCASSVDGGLETQYFGPGTRLLVL.

To note about this clone: A read error may produce the germline difference seen at one junction end. This chain joins TRBV29-1 and TRBJ1-2, with D tentatively TRBD1 (5 bases). CDR1 is SQVTM and CDR2 is ANQGSEA in the germline V gene. CDR3 length: 13 residues. The CDR3 reads CSVQDSLIYGYTF. DNA of the CDR3: TGCAGCGTTCAAGACAGTCTGATCTATGGCTACACCTTC.

This clone is a singleton in its sample. The chain combines TRBV6-1 with TRBJ2-7, with D possibly being TRBD2 (6 bases). Germline lookup yields CDR1 MNHNS and CDR2 SASEGT. The CDR3 totals 14 residues. V was clipped by 3 bases and J by 2 bases, with 11 bases between them. This CDR3 is CASSEGRGTYEQYV. In nucleotides, the CDR3 is TGTGCCAGCAGTGAGGGACGGGGGACCTACGAGCAGTACGTC.